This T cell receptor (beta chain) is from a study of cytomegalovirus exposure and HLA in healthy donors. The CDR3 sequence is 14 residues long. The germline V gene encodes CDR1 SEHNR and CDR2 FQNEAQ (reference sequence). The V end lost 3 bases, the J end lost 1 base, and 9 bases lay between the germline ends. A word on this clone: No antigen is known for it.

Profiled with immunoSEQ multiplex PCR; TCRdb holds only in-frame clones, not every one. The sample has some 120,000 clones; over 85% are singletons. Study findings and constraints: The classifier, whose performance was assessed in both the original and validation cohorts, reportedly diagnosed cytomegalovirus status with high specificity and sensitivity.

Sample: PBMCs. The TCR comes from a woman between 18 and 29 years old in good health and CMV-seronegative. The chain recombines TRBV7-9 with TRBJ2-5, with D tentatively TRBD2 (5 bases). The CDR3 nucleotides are TGTGCCAGCAGCTTGAGGGCAGGCCAAGAGACCCAGTACTTC. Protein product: CASSLRAGQETQYF.